The clone carrying this T cell receptor (beta chain) was counted only a few times. As handled by the study authors: Amplification from reference gene primers served as the basis for estimated nucleated cell counts. Here immunoSEQ multiplex PCR was the method, and the copy in TCRdb shows in-frame clones only, minus some. V and J calls and clone size come straight from that table; D and trimming were deduced from the DNA. The sample includes approximately 72,000 clones, about 89% of them seen just once. This record comes from a study of blood T cell repertoires in COVID-19. Whole-study context: COVID-19 samples collected from the United States, Italy and Spain covered acute and convalescent phases. T cells, B-cell-depleted T cells, or PBMCs provided the cDNA or gDNA that served as material.

The V gene lost 4 bases and the J gene lost 0 bases, with 13 bases spanning the gap. In germline, CDR1 is SQVTM, CDR2 ANQGSEA. The CDR3 length is 15 residues. The sequencing sample was made of peripheral blood. The TCR originated in a woman aged 55-70 years with acute or convalescent COVID-19. V gene TRBV29-1 combines with J gene TRBJ1-5; D unclear. The CDR3 loop reads CSVAEEVNSNQPQHF. The DNA of the CDR3 is TGCAGCGTTGCGGAGGAGGTCAATAGCAATCAGCCCCAGCATTTT.